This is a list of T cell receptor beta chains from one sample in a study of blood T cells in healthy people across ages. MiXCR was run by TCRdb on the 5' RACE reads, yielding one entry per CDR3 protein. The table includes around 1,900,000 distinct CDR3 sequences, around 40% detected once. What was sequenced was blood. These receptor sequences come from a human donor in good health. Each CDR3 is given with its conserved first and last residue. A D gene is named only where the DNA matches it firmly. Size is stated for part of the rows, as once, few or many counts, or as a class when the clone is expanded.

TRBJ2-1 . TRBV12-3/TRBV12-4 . TGTGCCAGCAGTTTAGAGGCACCGGGGTTTAGGGGTGATGAGCAGTTCTTC CASSLEAPGFRGDEQFF
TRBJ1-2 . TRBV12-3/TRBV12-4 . TGTGCCAGCAGTTTAGCGGGAGGCTCCCAGGGCTACACCTTC CASSLAGGSQGYTF
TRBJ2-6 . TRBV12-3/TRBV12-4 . TGTGCCGGCAGTCCTAATTACTCTGGGGCCAACGTCCTGACTTTC CAGSPNYSGANVLTF
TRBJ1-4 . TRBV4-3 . TGCGCCAGCAGCCAAGATGGGGGACGAAGGGAAAAACTGTTTTTT CASSQDGGRREKLFF
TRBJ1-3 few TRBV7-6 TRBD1 TGTGCCAGCAGCCCGACAGGGGGTAGCTCTGGAAACACCATATATTTT CASSPTGGSSGNTIYF
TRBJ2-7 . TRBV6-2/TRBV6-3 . TGTGCCAGCACCCCGACCATATACAATGAGCAGTACTTC CASTPTIYNEQYF
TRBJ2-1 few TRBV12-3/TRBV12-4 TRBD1 TGTGCCAGCAGTTTCGACCGGGACAGGTATGAGCAGTTCTTC CASSFDRDRYEQFF
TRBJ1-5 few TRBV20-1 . TGCAGTGCTAGAGATATGGCAGTTAGCAATCAGCCCCAGCATTTT CSARDMAVSNQPQHF
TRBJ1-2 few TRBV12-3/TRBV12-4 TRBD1 TGTGCCAGCAGTCCACGAACGGGACAGGATATTAACTATGGCTACACCTTC CASSPRTGQDINYGYTF
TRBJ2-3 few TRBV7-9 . TGTGCCAGCAGCGTCGACAACATTCGTCACCCCGGGGGAGCGCAGTATTTT CASSVDNIRHPGGAQYF
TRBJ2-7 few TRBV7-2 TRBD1 TGTGCCAGCAGCCCTACCGGGACAGGGGCCAGGGGCATCTCCTACGAGCAGTACTTC CASSPTGTGARGISYEQYF
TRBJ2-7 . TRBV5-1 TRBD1 TGCGCCAGCAGCACCGGACAGGTCGGATACGAGCAGTACTTC CASSTGQVGYEQYF
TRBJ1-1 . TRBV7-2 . TGTGCCAGCAGCTTAGAGTTAATAATAGCAAAAGCTTTCTTT CASSLELIIAKAFF
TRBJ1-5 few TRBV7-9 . TGTGCCAGCAGCTCAGAGAAGAATCAGCCCCAGCATTTT CASSSEKNQPQHF
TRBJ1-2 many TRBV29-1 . TGCAGCGTTGGGACAGACTATGGCTACACCTTC CSVGTDYGYTF
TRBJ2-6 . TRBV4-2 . TGTGCCAGCAGCCCTCGACAGACTGGGGCCAACGTCCTGACTTTC CASSPRQTGANVLTF
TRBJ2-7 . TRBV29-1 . TGCTGCGTTGAAGAGATGGCCCAGGGAAGATACGAGCAGTACTTC CCVEEMAQGRYEQYF